The 30 T cell receptor beta chains presented below share a single source sample, sequenced in a study of cytomegalovirus exposure and HLA in healthy donors. With 60 Vbeta and 13 Jbeta primers, the PCR was carried out. Assay used: immunoSEQ multiplex PCR; TCRdb lists only in-frame clones, some missing. The data contain 60,000 to 90,000 clones, 60% to 70% of them seen just once; the ten biggest clones take up approximately 7.6%. The sample taken for sequencing was PBMCs. Receptors originate from a man aged 40-49 years in good health and CMV-seropositive.

Points on this clone: One end of the junction does not line up with germline, which may come from a read error. This rearrangement joins TRBV28 to TRBJ2-1, with 14 bases identical to TRBD2. CDR1 and CDR2 from the germline V gene are MDHEN and SYDVKM. The CDR3 is 13 residues long. This CDR3 reads CASSPGTSGRTLF. CDR3 DNA sequence: TGTGCCAGCAGTCCCGGGACTAGCGGGAGAACACTCTTC.

The rearrangement links TRBV5-1 to TRBJ1-2; the match to TRBD1 covers 7 bases. The CDR3 totals 14 residues. The junction had 5 bases not matched to a gene; V was cut back by 4 bases and J by 2 bases. From germline, CDR1 is SGHRS and CDR2 YFSETQ. CDR3: CASSPGTANYGYTF. CDR3 coding DNA: TGCGCCAGCAGCCCCGGGACAGCAAACTATGGCTACACCTTC.

The V call is TRBV15, the J call TRBJ2-2; 8 bases fit TRBD1. The CDR3 extends over 19 amino acids. Germline assignment: CDR1 LNHNV and CDR2 YYDKDF (reference sequence). V lost 2 bases, J lost 6 bases, and 17 bases stayed unmatched. The CDR3 sequence is CATSRLIRGTGGWSGELFF. CDR3 DNA: TGTGCCACCAGCAGACTTATCCGGGGTACAGGGGGTTGGTCCGGGGAGCTGTTTTTT.

CDR3 bases: TGTGCCAGCAGCATTGCCGGGACAGGGGGCATTCAGCCCCAGCATTTT. Translation: CASSIAGTGGIQPQHF. The chain employs TRBV7-2 and TRBJ1-5, with 12 bases that match TRBD1. Trimming at V came to 5 bases and at J to 6 bases, leaving 8 bases not matched to a gene. CDR1 and CDR2 (germline): SGHTA, FQGNSA. CDR3 size: 16 residues. Full variable domain (outside the CDR3, taken from reference TRBV7-2 and TRBJ1-5): GAGVSQSPSNKVTEKGKDVELRCDPISGHTALYWYRQSLGQGLEFLIYFQGNSAPDKSGLPSDRFSAERTGGSVSTLTIQRTQQEDSAVYLCASSIAGTGGIQPQHFGDGTRLSIL.

The chain has TRBV9 and TRBJ1-1; 12 positions match TRBD1. J lost 11 bases, V lost 1 base, and 9 bases had no gene match. Germline CDR1 is SGDLS and CDR2 is YYNGEE. The CDR3 extends over 15 amino acids. In DNA, the CDR3 is TGTGCCAGCAGCGTAACCCCGGGACAGGGGGCAGGGGCTTTCTTT. It is translated as CASSVTPGQGAGAFF.

This sequence joins TRBV5-1 and TRBJ2-4; 8 nucleotides agree with TRBD1. V dropped 4 bases and J dropped 5; count of bases not matched to a gene: 8. CDR1 is SGHRS and CDR2 is YFSETQ in the germline V gene. The CDR3 runs to 15 residues. The CDR3 loop is CASSDPTGAQNIQYF. The CDR3 region has the DNA TGCGCCAGCAGCGACCCGACAGGGGCGCAAAACATTCAGTACTTC.

Written as DNA, the CDR3 is TGTGCCAGCAGCGTGGACACTTCCCGGGAGACCCAGTACTTC. Protein sequence: CASSVDTSRETQYF. The chain joins TRBV9 to TRBJ2-5, with D tentatively TRBD1 (5 bases). This CDR3 region has 14 residues. The V gene's germline CDR1 is SGDLS and CDR2 YYNGEE. Trimming removed 2 bases from V and 5 bases from J, with 13 bases in between.

The V and J genes are TRBV9 and TRBJ1-4, with 7 bases matching TRBD1. CDR3 size: 15 residues. J lost 3 bases, V lost 4 bases, and 6 bases had no gene match. The germline CDR1 and CDR2 sequences are SGDLS and YYNGEE. CDR3 nucleotides: TGTGCCAGCAGCTTACTGGACAGGCCTAATGAAAAACTGTTTTTT. This sequence encodes CASSLLDRPNEKLFF.

The chain couples TRBV5-1 to TRBJ2-3; TRBD1 agrees at 9 bases. The CDR3 has 15 amino acids. Trimming removed 4 bases from V and 2 bases from J; junction bases left unmatched: 5. From germline, CDR1 is SGHRS and CDR2 YFSETQ. Here the CDR3 reads CASSPGQGYTDTQYF. CDR3 DNA: TGCGCCAGCAGCCCGGGACAGGGATACACAGATACGCAGTATTTT.

The chain couples TRBV10-3 to TRBJ1-1; D call uncertain. The V and J ends lost 3 bases and 5 bases respectively, with 4 bases between them. The CDR3 has 11 residues. The germline V gene encodes CDR1 ENHRY and CDR2 SYGVKD. CDR3: CAISDSTEAFF. CDR3 bases: TGTGCCATCAGTGACAGTACTGAAGCTTTCTTT.

This clone has only a few counts. This sequence joins TRBV7-8 and TRBJ2-2; 7 bases are shared with TRBD1. Germline assignment: CDR1 SGHVS and CDR2 FQNEAQ. The CDR3 is 16 residues long. The trim removed 5 bases at V and 1 base at J, leaving 7 bases unmatched. CDR3 nucleotide sequence: TGTGCCAGCAGCGTACGGGGACAGCTGAACACCGGGGAGCTGTTTTTT. This encodes CASSVRGQLNTGELFF.

This clone was counted a few times. CDR3 nucleotide sequence: TGTGCCAGCAGTGCTTCCGGGTTGAACACTGAAGCTTTCTTT. This encodes CASSASGLNTEAFF. The rearrangement uses TRBV27 and TRBJ1-1; the D is unclear. Trimming took off 5 bases at V and 0 bases at J, with 10 bases between the two ends. The CDR3 spans 14 residues. The germline gives CDR1 MNHEY, CDR2 SMNVEV (reference sequence).

V and J are TRBV2 and TRBJ2-3; D uncertain. The germline gives CDR1 SNHLY, CDR2 FYNNEI. Trimming left V 6 bases short and J 3 bases short, with 13 bases between. CDR3 size: 14 residues. CDR3 sequence (DNA): TGTGCCAGCAGGCGACGCGGTGGGACAGATACGCAGTATTTT. Its translation is CASRRRGGTDTQYF.

V gene TRBV6-5 combines with J gene TRBJ1-1, with 7 bases fitting TRBD1. The CDR3 extends over 16 amino acids. In germline, CDR1 is MNHEY, CDR2 SVGAGI. The V gene end was trimmed by 2 bases and the J gene end by 6 bases; junction bases not matched to a gene: 12. The CDR3 protein is CASSYAPGGGSAEAFF. In DNA form, the CDR3 reads TGTGCCAGCAGTTACGCTCCGGGAGGGGGCTCGGCTGAAGCTTTCTTT.

There are a few counts of this clone. The rearrangement uses TRBV5-8 and TRBJ1-6; no definite D call. Per germline, CDR1 SGHTS and CDR2 YDEGEE. The CDR3 is 14 amino acids. The ends were cut back, 4 bases at V and 7 bases at J, with 12 bases in the middle. The CDR3 DNA is TGTGCCAGCAGCAGCCGGGAGACAAATTCACCCCTCCACTTT. Translating it yields CASSSRETNSPLHF.

The gene calls are TRBV15 and TRBJ2-5, with D perhaps TRBD1 (6 bases). V was cut by 0 bases and J by 3 bases, with 8 bases left in between. Germline assignment: CDR1 LNHNV and CDR2 YYDKDF (reference sequence). CDR3 size: 14 residues. The CDR3: CATSREDRKETQYF. DNA for the CDR3: TGTGCCACCAGCAGAGAGGACAGAAAAGAGACCCAGTACTTC.

This chain uses TRBV19 with TRBJ2-3, with D maybe TRBD2 (5 bases). The germline gives CDR1 LNHDA, CDR2 SQIVND (reference sequence). Trimming removed 6 bases at V and 0 bases at J, with 10 bases between. The CDR3 extends over 14 amino acids. CDR3 sequence: CASRLRASTDTQYF. In DNA, the CDR3 is TGTGCCAGTAGATTGCGGGCTAGCACAGATACGCAGTATTTT.

The chain carries TRBV9 and TRBJ1-4; the D gene is possibly TRBD1 (5 bases). The germline gives CDR1 SGDLS, CDR2 YYNGEE. The length of the CDR3 is 15 residues. V was clipped by 4 bases and J by 3 bases, with 13 bases between them. The CDR3 sequence is CASSPRVAANEKLFF. DNA of the CDR3: TGTGCCAGCAGCCCCAGGGTGGCGGCTAATGAAAAACTGTTTTTT.

The V call is TRBV9, the J call TRBJ1-6; 9 bases map to TRBD1. Germline V gene sequence: CDR1 SGDLS, CDR2 YYNGEE. V gave up 3 bases and J gave up 7 bases; unmatched junction bases: 2. This CDR3 region has 14 residues. Written as DNA, the CDR3 is TGTGCCAGCAGCGAGGACAGGGGCAATTCACCCCTCCACTTT. Protein sequence: CASSEDRGNSPLHF.

The CDR3 loop is CASSALASSSYNEQFF. The CDR3 region has the DNA TGTGCCAGCAGTGCCCTAGCTTCGAGCTCCTACAATGAGCAGTTCTTC. The genes are TRBV6-1 and TRBJ2-1; tentative D call: TRBD2 (5 bases). The CDR3 consists of 16 residues. Trimming removed 4 bases at V and 0 bases at J, with 13 bases between. Looked up from germline, CDR1 is MNHNS and CDR2 is SASEGT.

The chain has TRBV29-1 and TRBJ1-1; weak D call: TRBD1 (5 bases). V lost 6 bases to trimming and J lost 1 base, with 15 bases between them. Germline V gene sequence: CDR1 SQVTM, CDR2 ANQGSEA. The CDR3 covers 14 residues. The CDR3 protein is CSVWTRPPNTEAFF. The CDR3 nucleotides read TGCAGCGTGTGGACACGTCCACCGAACACTGAAGCTTTCTTT.

The CDR3 DNA follows: TGTGCCAGCAGTCCTAGGCGGGCATACTCCTACGAGCAGTACTTC. It specifies CASSPRRAYSYEQYF. This rearrangement joins TRBV9 to TRBJ2-7, with a tentative D call TRBD2 (5 bases). Germline CDR1 is SGDLS and CDR2 is YYNGEE. Trimming removed 5 bases at V and 0 bases at J, with 15 bases between. The CDR3 covers 15 residues. The whole variable domain, filled in from reference TRBV9 and TRBJ2-7, reads DSGVTQTPKHLITATGQRVTLRCSPRSGDLSVYWYQQSLDQGLQFLIQYYNGEERAKGNILERFSAQQFPDLHSELNLSSLELGDSALYFCASSPRRAYSYEQYFGPGTRLTVT.

This chain connects TRBV7-9 to TRBJ1-3, with 8 bases matching TRBD1. The germline V gene encodes CDR1 SEHNR and CDR2 FQNEAQ (reference sequence). The CDR3 contains 14 residues. V lost 3 bases and J lost 4; bases outside the gene matches: 2. The CDR3 region has the DNA TGTGCCAGCAGCTTGAGGACAGGGGGAAACACCATATATTTT. This sequence encodes CASSLRTGGNTIYF.

In its sample, this clone was seen once. This chain joins TRBV11-3 and TRBJ2-2, with 9 bases identical to TRBD1. Trimming cost V 1 base and J 4 bases; bases outside gene matches: 1. The CDR3 sequence is 15 residues long. From germline, CDR1 is SGHNT and CDR2 YENEEA. The CDR3 nucleotides are TGTGCCAGCAGCTTAGTGACAGGGGGCACCGGGGAGCTGTTTTTT. It codes for CASSLVTGGTGELFF. Filled out from reference TRBV11-3 and TRBJ2-2, the complete variable domain reads EAGVVQSPRYKIIEKKQPVAFWCNPISGHNTLYWYLQNLGQGPELLIRYENEEAVDDSQLPKDRFSAERLKGVDSTLKIQPAELGDSAVYLCASSLVTGGTGELFFGEGSRLTVL.

Only a few counts were recorded for this clone. This rearrangement joins TRBV6-6 to TRBJ2-1; no reliable D call. Trimming stripped 10 bases from V and 5 bases from J, with 18 bases between. Germline CDR1 is MNHNY and CDR2 is SVGAGI (reference sequence). This CDR3 spans 14 amino acids. The CDR3 reads CATSRVAPDNEQFF. The CDR3 nucleotides read TGTGCCACCTCGAGAGTAGCACCTGACAATGAGCAGTTCTTC.

V usage is TRBV5-1 and J usage is TRBJ1-1, with a weak D call TRBD1 (5 bases). Germline CDR1 SGHRS, CDR2 YFSETQ. The CDR3 loop spans 13 amino acids. Trimming pared 1 base from V and 3 bases from J, leaving 7 bases between. The CDR3: CASSLQGYTEAFF. Here the CDR3 DNA reads TGCGCCAGCAGCTTGCAGGGCTACACTGAAGCTTTCTTT.

The V gene is TRBV5-1, the J gene TRBJ1-1, with TRBD1 as a possible D gene (5 bases). The V end was cut by 4 bases, the J end by 7 bases, with 20 bases between. CDR3 length: 15 residues. Germline loops: CDR1 SGHRS, CDR2 YFSETQ. The CDR3 spells CASSREGTAKSEAFF. The CDR3 DNA reads as TGCGCCAGCAGCAGAGAAGGGACTGCCAAGAGTGAAGCTTTCTTT.

V usage is TRBV25-1 and J usage is TRBJ1-1; D might be TRBD1 (5 bases). Between the trimmed V and J ends, which lost 6 bases and 11 bases, there was a span of 19 bases. This CDR3 comprises 13 residues. Germline V gene lookup returns CDR1 MGHDK and CDR2 SYGVNS. Written as DNA, the CDR3 is TGTGCCAGCAGCGGGCAGGGTATTTTATCGGCTTTCTTT. This translates into CASSGQGILSAFF.

The chain combines TRBV5-1 with TRBJ2-5, with TRBD1 matching over 9 bases. This CDR3 is built from 14 residues. V shed 1 base, J shed 4 bases, and the junction held 2 bases outside the gene matches. CDR1 is SGHRS, CDR2 YFSETQ, per germline. The CDR3 DNA reads as TGCGCCAGCAGCTTGACAGGGGGCGGAGAGACCCAGTACTTC. Protein product: CASSLTGGGETQYF.

This chain joins TRBV4-3 and TRBJ1-2; D remains ambiguous. Looked up from germline, CDR1 is LGHNA and CDR2 is YSLEER. The CDR3 consists of 12 residues. Trimming stripped 5 bases from V and 8 bases from J, with 12 bases between. The CDR3 reads CASSTREGGYTF. DNA for the CDR3: TGCGCCAGCAGCACGAGGGAGGGCGGCTACACCTTC.